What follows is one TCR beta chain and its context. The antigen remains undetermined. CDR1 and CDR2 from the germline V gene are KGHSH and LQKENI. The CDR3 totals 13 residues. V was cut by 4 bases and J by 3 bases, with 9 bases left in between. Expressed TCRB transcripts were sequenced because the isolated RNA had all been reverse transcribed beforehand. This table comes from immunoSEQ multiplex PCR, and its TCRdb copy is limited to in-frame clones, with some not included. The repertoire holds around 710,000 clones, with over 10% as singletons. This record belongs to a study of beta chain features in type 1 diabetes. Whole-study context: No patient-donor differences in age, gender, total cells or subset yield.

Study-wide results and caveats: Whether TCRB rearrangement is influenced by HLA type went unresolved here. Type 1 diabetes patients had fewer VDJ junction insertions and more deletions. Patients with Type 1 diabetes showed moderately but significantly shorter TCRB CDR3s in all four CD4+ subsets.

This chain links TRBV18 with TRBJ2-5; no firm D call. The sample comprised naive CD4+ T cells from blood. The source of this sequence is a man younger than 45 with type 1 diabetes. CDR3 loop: CASSLSREETQYF. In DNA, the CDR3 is TGTGCCAGCTCACTATCCAGAGAAGAGACCCAGTACTTC.